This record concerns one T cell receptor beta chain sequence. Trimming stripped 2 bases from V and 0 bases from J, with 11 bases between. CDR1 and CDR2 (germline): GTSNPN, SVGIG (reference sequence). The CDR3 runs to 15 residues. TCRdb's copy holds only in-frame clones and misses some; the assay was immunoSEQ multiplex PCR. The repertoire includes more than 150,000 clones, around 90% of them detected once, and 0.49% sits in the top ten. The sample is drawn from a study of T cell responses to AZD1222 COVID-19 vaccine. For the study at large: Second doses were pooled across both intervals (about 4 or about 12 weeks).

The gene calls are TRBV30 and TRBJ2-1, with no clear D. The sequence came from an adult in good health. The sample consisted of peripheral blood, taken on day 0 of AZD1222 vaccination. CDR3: CAWSRSSSSYNEQFF. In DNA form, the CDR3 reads TGTGCCTGGAGTAGGAGCTCCAGCTCCTACAATGAGCAGTTCTTC. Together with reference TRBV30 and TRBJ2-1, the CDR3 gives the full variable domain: SQTIHQWPATLVQPVGSPLSLECTVEGTSNPNLYWYRQAAGRGLQLLFYSVGIGQISSEVPQNLSASRPQDRQFILSSKKLLLSDSGFYLCAWSRSSSSYNEQFFGPGTRLTVL.